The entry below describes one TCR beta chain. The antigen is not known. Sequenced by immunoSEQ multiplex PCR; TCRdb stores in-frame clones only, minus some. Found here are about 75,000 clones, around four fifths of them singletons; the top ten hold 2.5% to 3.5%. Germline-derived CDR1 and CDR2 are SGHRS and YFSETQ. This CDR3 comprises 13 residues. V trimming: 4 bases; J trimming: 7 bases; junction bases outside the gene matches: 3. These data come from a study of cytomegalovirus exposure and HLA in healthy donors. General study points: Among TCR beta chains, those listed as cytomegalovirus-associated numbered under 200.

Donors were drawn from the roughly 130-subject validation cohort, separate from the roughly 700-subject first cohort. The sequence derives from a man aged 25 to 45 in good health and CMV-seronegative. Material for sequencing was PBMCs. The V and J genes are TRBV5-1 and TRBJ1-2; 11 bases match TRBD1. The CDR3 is CASSAGTGGGYTF. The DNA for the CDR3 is TGCGCCAGCAGCGCCGGGACAGGGGGTGGCTACACCTTC.